This TCR beta chain comes out of a study of CD8 T cells in Susac syndrome. Sequencing targeted TCR beta in blood CD8+ and CD4+ T cells. Per germline, CDR1 LGHDT and CDR2 YNNKEL (reference sequence). The CDR3 has 15 amino acids. The germline V and J ends were trimmed by 0 bases and 4 bases, with 12 bases remaining between them. A quantity of roughly 0.5 to 1 ug RNA underwent reverse transcription using random hexamers. The CDR3 of TCR beta was amplified by immunoSEQ multiplex PCR across 54 Vbeta and 13 Jbeta. TCRdb analysed the immunoSEQ multiplex PCR reads with MiXCR anew, one entry per CDR3 protein. The table records approximately 210,000 distinct CDR3 sequences, 95% of them present only once.

Specimen: CD4+ T cells from PBMCs. The source is a human donor with multiple sclerosis. The V and J genes are TRBV3-1 and TRBJ1-2; TRBD1 might be the D (6 bases). The CDR3 is CASSQDGGVSYGYTF. The CDR3 region has the DNA TGTGCCAGCAGCCAAGATGGGGGCGTTAGCTATGGCTACACCTTC.